This is a list of T cell receptor beta chains from one sample in a study of cytomegalovirus exposure and HLA in healthy donors. TCRdb's copy holds only in-frame clones and misses some; the assay was immunoSEQ multiplex PCR. This listing includes 150,000 to 200,000 clones. The specimen was PBMCs. The source of these receptors is a boy aged 5-17 years in good health and CMV-seronegative. Both conserved end residues are part of each CDR3. Fields, in order: D gene, V gene, J gene, CDR3 protein, CDR3 DNA. A D gene is named only where the DNA matches it firmly.

d_call: TRBD1; v_call: TRBV6-4; j_call: TRBJ2-4; cdr3_aa: CASRERQGSGIQYF; cdr3_nt: TGTGCCAGCAGGGAGAGACAGGGCTCGGGCATTCAGTACTTC
d_call: TRBD1; v_call: TRBV30; j_call: TRBJ1-4; cdr3_aa: CACSTGVDEKLFF; cdr3_nt: TGTGCCTGCTCCACAGGGGTGGATGAAAAACTGTTTTTT
d_call: TRBD2; v_call: TRBV5-1; j_call: TRBJ2-5; cdr3_aa: CASSLWTSGVETQYF; cdr3_nt: TGCGCCAGCAGCTTGTGGACTAGCGGGGTTGAGACCCAGTACTTC
d_call: NA; v_call: TRBV11-3; j_call: TRBJ2-2; cdr3_aa: CASSSRVEGPGELFF; cdr3_nt: TGTGCCAGCAGCTCCCGCGTGGAGGGCCCCGGGGAGCTGTTTTTT
d_call: TRBD1; v_call: TRBV9; j_call: TRBJ2-3; cdr3_aa: CASSWDSLTDTQYF; cdr3_nt: TGTGCCAGCAGCTGGGACAGTCTAACAGATACGCAGTATTTT
d_call: NA; v_call: TRBV30; j_call: TRBJ2-3; cdr3_aa: CAWSGGTDTQYF; cdr3_nt: TGTGCCTGGAGTGGAGGAACAGATACGCAGTATTTT
d_call: TRBD2; v_call: TRBV2; j_call: TRBJ2-3; cdr3_aa: CASGGLAGTDTQYF; cdr3_nt: TGTGCCAGCGGGGGACTAGCGGGCACAGATACGCAGTATTTT
d_call: NA; v_call: TRBV7-9; j_call: TRBJ2-7; cdr3_aa: CASSLYSREQYF; cdr3_nt: TGTGCCAGCAGCTTATACTCCCGCGAGCAGTACTTC
d_call: NA; v_call: TRBV5-1; j_call: TRBJ2-1; cdr3_aa: CASSLAAGFNEQFF; cdr3_nt: TGCGCCAGCAGCTTGGCGGCAGGGTTCAATGAGCAGTTCTTC
d_call: TRBD2; v_call: TRBV4-1; j_call: TRBJ2-1; cdr3_aa: CASSQVGGGDNEQFF; cdr3_nt: TGCGCCAGCAGCCAAGTGGGCGGGGGGGACAATGAGCAGTTCTTC
d_call: NA; v_call: TRBV6-5; j_call: TRBJ1-1; cdr3_aa: CASSSFGGVGGTEAFF; cdr3_nt: TGTGCCAGCAGTTCCTTTGGGGGGGTGGGGGGCACTGAAGCTTTCTTT
d_call: NA; v_call: TRBV15; j_call: TRBJ1-6; cdr3_aa: CATSRVAGGLTNSPLHF; cdr3_nt: TGTGCCACCAGCAGAGTCGCCGGGGGGCTGACTAATTCACCCCTCCACTTT
d_call: NA; v_call: TRBV5-1; j_call: TRBJ1-1; cdr3_aa: CASSPGPSNTEAFF; cdr3_nt: TGCGCCAGCAGCCCAGGGCCTTCGAACACTGAAGCTTTCTTT
d_call: NA; v_call: TRBV18; j_call: TRBJ1-6; cdr3_aa: CASSPNRRDNSPLHF; cdr3_nt: TGTGCCAGCTCACCGAATCGGAGGGATAATTCACCCCTCCACTTT
d_call: NA; v_call: TRBV9; j_call: TRBJ2-5; cdr3_aa: CASSVAAGHAETQYF; cdr3_nt: TGTGCCAGCAGCGTAGCAGCGGGCCACGCGGAGACCCAGTACTTC
d_call: TRBD1; v_call: TRBV19; j_call: TRBJ1-2; cdr3_aa: CASRWPGQGTYGYTF; cdr3_nt: TGTGCCAGTAGGTGGCCGGGACAGGGGACCTATGGCTACACCTTC
d_call: NA; v_call: TRBV2; j_call: TRBJ1-2; cdr3_aa: CASMAGTLGDYTF; cdr3_nt: TGTGCCAGCATGGCCGGGACACTGGGGGACTACACCTTC
d_call: NA; v_call: TRBV7-3; j_call: TRBJ2-6; cdr3_aa: CASSLSMRLVSGANVLTF; cdr3_nt: TGTGCCAGCAGCTTATCCATGCGGTTAGTCTCTGGGGCCAACGTCCTGACTTTC
d_call: TRBD2; v_call: TRBV2; j_call: TRBJ2-1; cdr3_aa: CASREAGGRRVNEQFF; cdr3_nt: TGTGCCAGCAGGGAAGCGGGGGGGAGGCGAGTCAATGAGCAGTTCTTC
d_call: TRBD1; v_call: TRBV2; j_call: TRBJ1-1; cdr3_aa: CASSRQGAAIGTEAFF; cdr3_nt: TGTGCCAGCAGCAGACAGGGGGCGGCAATTGGCACTGAAGCTTTCTTT
d_call: NA; v_call: TRBV28; j_call: TRBJ1-1; cdr3_aa: CASGAHTEAFF; cdr3_nt: TGTGCCAGCGGGGCGCACACTGAAGCTTTCTTT
d_call: TRBD1; v_call: TRBV5-1; j_call: TRBJ2-3; cdr3_aa: CASSLGTGASTDTQYF; cdr3_nt: TGCGCCAGCAGCCTAGGGACAGGGGCTAGCACAGATACGCAGTATTTT
d_call: TRBD1; v_call: TRBV9; j_call: TRBJ2-7; cdr3_aa: CASSSGQPDFSYEQYF; cdr3_nt: TGTGCCAGCAGCTCGGGACAGCCTGATTTTTCCTACGAGCAGTACTTC
d_call: NA; v_call: TRBV5-1; j_call: TRBJ1-2; cdr3_aa: CASSLEAGHGYTF; cdr3_nt: TGCGCCAGCAGCTTGGAGGCAGGGCATGGCTACACCTTC
d_call: NA; v_call: TRBV19; j_call: TRBJ2-1; cdr3_aa: CASSIWFRVSSSSYNEQFF; cdr3_nt: TGTGCCAGTAGTATATGGTTCCGGGTCTCGTCTAGCTCCTACAATGAGCAGTTCTTC
d_call: NA; v_call: TRBV6-6; j_call: TRBJ1-1; cdr3_aa: CASWGGTTNTEAFF; cdr3_nt: TGTGCCAGCTGGGGAGGCACCACGAACACTGAAGCTTTCTTT
d_call: TRBD1; v_call: TRBV11-3; j_call: TRBJ2-1; cdr3_aa: CASSSGQGAYPEQFF; cdr3_nt: TGTGCCAGCAGCTCCGGACAGGGGGCGTATCCTGAGCAGTTCTTC
d_call: NA; v_call: TRBV4-1; j_call: TRBJ1-5; cdr3_aa: CASSQRDSNGQPQHF; cdr3_nt: TGCGCCAGCAGCCAACGTGACAGTAACGGTCAGCCCCAGCATTTT
d_call: NA; v_call: TRBV5-1; j_call: TRBJ2-5; cdr3_aa: CASSREAEYETQYF; cdr3_nt: TGCGCCAGCAGCAGGGAGGCCGAGTACGAGACCCAGTACTTC
d_call: NA; v_call: TRBV29-1; j_call: TRBJ1-1; cdr3_aa: CSVEIRGGNTEAFF; cdr3_nt: TGCAGCGTTGAAATCAGGGGCGGGAACACTGAAGCTTTCTTT
d_call: TRBD2; v_call: TRBV7-9; j_call: TRBJ2-2; cdr3_aa: CASSGNLAGQHTGELFF; cdr3_nt: TGTGCCAGCAGCGGGAATCTAGCGGGTCAACACACCGGGGAGCTGTTTTTT
d_call: TRBD1; v_call: TRBV4-2; j_call: TRBJ1-6; cdr3_aa: CASSQPGTATNSPLHF; cdr3_nt: TGTGCCAGCAGCCAACCAGGGACAGCCACTAATTCACCCCTCCACTTT
d_call: NA; v_call: TRBV5-4; j_call: TRBJ2-7; cdr3_aa: CASSLESSGYEQYF; cdr3_nt: TGTGCCAGCAGCTTGGAATCGAGCGGCTACGAGCAGTACTTC
d_call: NA; v_call: TRBV19; j_call: TRBJ1-6; cdr3_aa: CASSIDNYNSPLHF; cdr3_nt: TGTGCCAGTAGTATTGACAACTATAATTCACCCCTCCACTTT
d_call: TRBD1; v_call: TRBV6-5; j_call: TRBJ1-4; cdr3_aa: CASSPRDRGNEKLFF; cdr3_nt: TGTGCCAGCAGTCCCCGGGACAGGGGTAATGAAAAACTGTTTTTT
d_call: TRBD2; v_call: TRBV7-6; j_call: TRBJ2-6; cdr3_aa: CASSLYLAGPTTGANVLTF; cdr3_nt: TGTGCCAGCAGCTTATATCTAGCGGGCCCTACAACTGGGGCCAACGTCCTGACTTTC
d_call: TRBD1; v_call: TRBV19; j_call: TRBJ1-6; cdr3_aa: CASSQTGTYNSPLHF; cdr3_nt: TGTGCCAGTAGCCAGACAGGGACCTATAATTCACCCCTCCACTTT
d_call: NA; v_call: TRBV4-3; j_call: TRBJ2-3; cdr3_aa: CASSQLGTSYTDTQYF; cdr3_nt: TGCGCCAGCAGCCAATTGGGGACTTCCTACACAGATACGCAGTATTTT
d_call: TRBD1; v_call: TRBV30; j_call: TRBJ1-5; cdr3_aa: CAATWDSAGPQHF; cdr3_nt: TGTGCCGCGACGTGGGACAGCGCGGGACCCCAGCATTTT
d_call: NA; v_call: TRBV5-5; j_call: TRBJ1-4; cdr3_aa: CASSLVSGEKLFF; cdr3_nt: TGTGCCAGCAGCTTGGTATCGGGTGAAAAACTGTTTTTT
d_call: NA; v_call: TRBV4-1; j_call: TRBJ2-5; cdr3_aa: CASGSGLHQETQYF; cdr3_nt: TGCGCCAGCGGGTCGGGACTCCACCAAGAGACCCAGTACTTC
d_call: NA; v_call: TRBV6-5; j_call: TRBJ2-7; cdr3_aa: CASSYSGEQYF; cdr3_nt: TGTGCCAGCAGTTATTCGGGCGAGCAGTACTTC
d_call: NA; v_call: TRBV7-6; j_call: TRBJ1-1; cdr3_aa: CASSPTQNTEAFF; cdr3_nt: TGTGCCAGCAGCCCAACACAGAACACTGAAGCTTTCTTT
d_call: TRBD1; v_call: TRBV9; j_call: TRBJ1-2; cdr3_aa: CASSGFGQGTESYGYTF; cdr3_nt: TGTGCCAGCAGCGGCTTCGGACAGGGTACGGAGAGCTATGGCTACACCTTC
d_call: TRBD1; v_call: TRBV4-1; j_call: TRBJ1-5; cdr3_aa: CASSQDYPGTGQNQPQHF; cdr3_nt: TGCGCCAGCAGCCAGGATTATCCCGGGACAGGGCAGAATCAGCCCCAGCATTTT
d_call: NA; v_call: TRBV20-1; j_call: TRBJ2-1; cdr3_aa: CSASGIHEQFF; cdr3_nt: TGCAGTGCTTCGGGGATCCATGAGCAGTTCTTC
d_call: TRBD2; v_call: TRBV6-1; j_call: TRBJ2-5; cdr3_aa: CASSDGKRGGVETQYF; cdr3_nt: TGTGCCAGCAGTGATGGGAAGCGGGGGGGCGTGGAGACCCAGTACTTC
d_call: NA; v_call: TRBV5-6; j_call: TRBJ1-2; cdr3_aa: CASSLGWQGRGYGYTF; cdr3_nt: TGTGCCAGCAGCTTGGGTTGGCAGGGGCGCGGCTATGGCTACACCTTC
d_call: NA; v_call: TRBV30; j_call: TRBJ2-1; cdr3_aa: CAWSTAGYNEQFF; cdr3_nt: TGTGCCTGGAGTACCGCCGGGTACAATGAGCAGTTCTTC
d_call: TRBD1; v_call: TRBV5-1; j_call: TRBJ1-1; cdr3_aa: CASSSRGQGPSTEAFF; cdr3_nt: TGCGCCAGCAGCTCCCGGGGACAGGGCCCGAGCACTGAAGCTTTCTTT
d_call: TRBD2; v_call: TRBV7-9; j_call: TRBJ2-7; cdr3_aa: CASSQEAGGLYEQYF; cdr3_nt: TGTGCCAGCAGCCAAGAGGCGGGGGGACTATACGAGCAGTACTTC
d_call: NA; v_call: TRBV7-6; j_call: TRBJ2-2; cdr3_aa: CASSSAYQNTGELFF; cdr3_nt: TGTGCCAGCAGCTCAGCCTACCAGAACACCGGGGAGCTGTTTTTT
d_call: NA; v_call: TRBV16; j_call: TRBJ1-5; cdr3_aa: CASSHPPSQPQHF; cdr3_nt: TGTGCCAGCAGCCACCCCCCCAGTCAGCCCCAGCATTTT
d_call: TRBD1; v_call: TRBV4-1; j_call: TRBJ2-7; cdr3_aa: CASSQDGGPGTGGYEQYF; cdr3_nt: TGCGCCAGCAGCCAAGATGGTGGGCCGGGGACAGGGGGCTACGAGCAGTACTTC
d_call: NA; v_call: TRBV7-3; j_call: TRBJ1-1; cdr3_aa: CASSLMTGTEAFF; cdr3_nt: TGTGCCAGCAGCTTAATGACGGGTACTGAAGCTTTCTTT
d_call: NA; v_call: TRBV19; j_call: TRBJ1-6; cdr3_aa: CASSIVSSYNSPLHF; cdr3_nt: TGTGCCAGTAGTATCGTCTCCTCCTATAATTCACCCCTCCACTTT
d_call: TRBD1; v_call: TRBV5-1; j_call: TRBJ2-2; cdr3_aa: CASSIDRVDTGELFF; cdr3_nt: TGCGCCAGCAGCATCGACAGGGTGGACACCGGGGAGCTGTTTTTT